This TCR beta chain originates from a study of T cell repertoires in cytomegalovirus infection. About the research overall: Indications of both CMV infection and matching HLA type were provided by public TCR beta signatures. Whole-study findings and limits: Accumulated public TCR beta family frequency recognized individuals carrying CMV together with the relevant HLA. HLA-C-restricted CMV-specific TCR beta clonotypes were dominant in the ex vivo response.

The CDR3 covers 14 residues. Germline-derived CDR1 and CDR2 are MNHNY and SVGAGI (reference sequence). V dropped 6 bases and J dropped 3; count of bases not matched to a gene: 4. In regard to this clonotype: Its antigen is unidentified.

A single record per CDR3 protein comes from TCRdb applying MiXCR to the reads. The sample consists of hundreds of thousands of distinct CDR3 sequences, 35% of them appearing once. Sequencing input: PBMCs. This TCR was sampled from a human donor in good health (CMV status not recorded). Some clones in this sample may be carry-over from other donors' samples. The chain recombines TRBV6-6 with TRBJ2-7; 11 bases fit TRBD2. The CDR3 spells CASSAGTSGYEQYF. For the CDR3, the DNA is TGTGCCAGCAGCGCCGGGACTAGCGGCTACGAGCAGTACTTC.